This TCR beta chain was recovered during a study of blood T cells in healthy people across ages. A J-beta primer mix and a sample-barcoded 5' primer were used in a second PCR of about 7 to 12 cycles. TCRdb independently ran MiXCR on the 5' RACE reads; one entry per CDR3 protein. The sample records 600,000 to 900,000 distinct CDR3 sequences, roughly 24% being singletons. This sample was shared with a second study, whose subject was T cells of mothers and their children.

This clonotype originated in a boy younger than 18 in good health. The sequencing input was blood.

In DNA, the CDR3 is TGCAGCGTTGAATCGATGGGGCCCTATGGCTACACCTTC. This codes for CSVESMGPYGYTF. The chain uses TRBV29-1 and TRBJ1-2; maybe TRBD1 (5 bases). CDR1 SQVTM and CDR2 ANQGSEA come from the germline V gene. The CDR3 consists of 13 residues. V was trimmed by 2 bases and J by 4 bases, leaving 11 bases between them.